The sequence of this TCR beta chain was determined in a study of PD-L1 blockade in urothelial cancer. Study-level information: Atezolizumab 1,200 mg was given intravenously every 3 weeks, starting 2014.

This CDR3 is 12 amino acids long. CDR1 is MNHEY, CDR2 SMNVEV, per germline (reference sequence). Trimming removed 10 bases from V and 3 bases from J, with 12 bases in between. Clones were sequenced by immunoSEQ multiplex PCR, and TCRdb holds only the in-frame ones, with some missing. The sample lists some 54,000 clones, under 90% occurring once. Patients had urothelial carcinoma that was locally advanced or metastatic. The receptor was derived from a man aged 35 to 55 with urothelial cancer. This chain joins TRBV27 and TRBJ1-2; D unresolved. This specimen consisted of PBMCs, obtained around atezolizumab (anti-PD-L1) treatment. CDR3 region: CATQREDYGYTF. As DNA, the CDR3 is TGTGCCACCCAAAGGGAGGACTATGGCTACACCTTC.